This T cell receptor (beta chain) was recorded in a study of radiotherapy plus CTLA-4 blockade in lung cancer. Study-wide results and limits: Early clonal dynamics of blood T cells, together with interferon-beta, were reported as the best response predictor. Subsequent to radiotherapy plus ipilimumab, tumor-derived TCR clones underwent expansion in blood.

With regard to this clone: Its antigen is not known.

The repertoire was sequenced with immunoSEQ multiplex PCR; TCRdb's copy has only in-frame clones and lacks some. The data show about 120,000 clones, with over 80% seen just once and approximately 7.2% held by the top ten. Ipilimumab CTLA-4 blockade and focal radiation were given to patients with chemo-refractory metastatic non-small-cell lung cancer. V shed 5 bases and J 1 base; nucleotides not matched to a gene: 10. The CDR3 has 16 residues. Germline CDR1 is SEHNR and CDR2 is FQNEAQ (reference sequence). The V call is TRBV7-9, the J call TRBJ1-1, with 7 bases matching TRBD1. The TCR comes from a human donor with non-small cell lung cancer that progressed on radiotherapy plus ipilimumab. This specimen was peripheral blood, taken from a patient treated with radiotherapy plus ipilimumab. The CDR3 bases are TGTGCCAGCAGCCCCATGGGGACAGCCAAGAACACTGAAGCTTTCTTT. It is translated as CASSPMGTAKNTEAFF.